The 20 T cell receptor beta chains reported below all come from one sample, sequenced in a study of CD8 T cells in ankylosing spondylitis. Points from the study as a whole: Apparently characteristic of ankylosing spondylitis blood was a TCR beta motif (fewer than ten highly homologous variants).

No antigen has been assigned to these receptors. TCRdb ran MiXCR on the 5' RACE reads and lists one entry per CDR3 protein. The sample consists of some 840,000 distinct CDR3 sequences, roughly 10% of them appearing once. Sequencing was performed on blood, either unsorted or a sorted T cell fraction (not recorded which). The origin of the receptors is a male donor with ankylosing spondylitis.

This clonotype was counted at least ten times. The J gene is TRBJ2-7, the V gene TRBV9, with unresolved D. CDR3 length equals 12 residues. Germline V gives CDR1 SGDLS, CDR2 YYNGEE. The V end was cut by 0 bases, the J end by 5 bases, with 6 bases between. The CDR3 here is CASSVDPDEQYF. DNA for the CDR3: TGTGCCAGCAGCGTAGACCCCGACGAGCAGTACTTC.

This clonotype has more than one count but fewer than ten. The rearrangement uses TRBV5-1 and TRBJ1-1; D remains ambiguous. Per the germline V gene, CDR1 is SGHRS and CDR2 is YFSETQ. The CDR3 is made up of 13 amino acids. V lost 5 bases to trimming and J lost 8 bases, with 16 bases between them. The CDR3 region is CASSYGLDVEAFF. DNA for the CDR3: TGCGCCAGCAGTTATGGACTGGACGTCGAAGCTTTCTTT.

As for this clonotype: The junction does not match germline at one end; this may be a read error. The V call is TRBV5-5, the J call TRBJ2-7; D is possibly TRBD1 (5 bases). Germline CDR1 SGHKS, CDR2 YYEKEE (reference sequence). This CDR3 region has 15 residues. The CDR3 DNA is TGTGCCAGCACCTTGTTGCCCACAGGCCTCTACGAGCAGTACTTC. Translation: CASTLLPTGLYEQYF.

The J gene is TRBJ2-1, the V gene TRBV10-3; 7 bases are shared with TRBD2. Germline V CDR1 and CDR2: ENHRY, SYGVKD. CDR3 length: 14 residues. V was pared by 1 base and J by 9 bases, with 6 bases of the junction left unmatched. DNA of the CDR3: TGTGCCATCAGTGAGTTCGGCGGGGAGGGTGAGCAGTTCTTC. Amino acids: CAISEFGGEGEQFF.

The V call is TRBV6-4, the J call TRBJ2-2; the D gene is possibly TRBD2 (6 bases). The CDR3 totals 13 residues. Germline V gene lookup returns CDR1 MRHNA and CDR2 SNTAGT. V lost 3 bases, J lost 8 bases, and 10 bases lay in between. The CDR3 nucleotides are TGTGCCAGCAGTGAGAGGAGGGCTGGGGAGCTGTTTTTT. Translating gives CASSERRAGELFF.

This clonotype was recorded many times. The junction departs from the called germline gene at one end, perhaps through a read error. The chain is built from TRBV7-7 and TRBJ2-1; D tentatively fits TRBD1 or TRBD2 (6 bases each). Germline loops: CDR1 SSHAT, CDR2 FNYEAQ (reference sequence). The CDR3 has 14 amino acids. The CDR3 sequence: CASSLSGGLNEQFF. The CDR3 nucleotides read TGTGCTAGCAGCTTATCCGGGGGCCTCAATGAGCAGTTCTTC.

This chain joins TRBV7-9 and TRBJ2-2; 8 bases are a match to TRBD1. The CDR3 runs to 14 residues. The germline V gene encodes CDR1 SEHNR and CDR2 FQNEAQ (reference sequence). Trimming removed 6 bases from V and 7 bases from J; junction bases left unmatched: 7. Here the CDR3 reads CASSWTGSHGELFF. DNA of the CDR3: TGTGCCAGCAGTTGGACAGGGTCCCACGGGGAGCTGTTTTTT.

The CDR3 DNA sequence: TGCGCCAGCAGCTCTAGGACAGCGCCCTACGAGCAGTACTTC. This translates into CASSSRTAPYEQYF. The chain employs TRBV5-1 and TRBJ2-7; tentatively, D is TRBD1 (6 bases). Germline lookup yields CDR1 SGHRS and CDR2 YFSETQ. The CDR3 has 14 residues. Trimming shortened V by 3 bases and J by 2 bases, and 12 bases separated the two germline ends.

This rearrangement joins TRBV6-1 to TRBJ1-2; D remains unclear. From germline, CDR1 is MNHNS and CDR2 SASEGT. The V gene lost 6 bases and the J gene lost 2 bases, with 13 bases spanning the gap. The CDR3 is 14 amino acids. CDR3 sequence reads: CASSRLTQNYGYTF. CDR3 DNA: TGTGCCAGCAGCCGACTTACCCAGAACTATGGCTACACCTTC.

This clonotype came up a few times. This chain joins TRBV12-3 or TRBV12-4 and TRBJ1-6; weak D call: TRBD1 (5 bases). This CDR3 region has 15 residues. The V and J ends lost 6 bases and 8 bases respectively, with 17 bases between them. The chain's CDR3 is CASSSSGRRYSPLHF. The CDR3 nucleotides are TGTGCCAGCAGCTCATCGGGACGGCGATATTCACCCCTCCACTTT.

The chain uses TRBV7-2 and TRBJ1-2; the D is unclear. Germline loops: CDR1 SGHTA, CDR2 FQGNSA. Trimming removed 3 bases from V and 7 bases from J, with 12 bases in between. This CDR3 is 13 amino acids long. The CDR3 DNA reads TGTGCCAGCAGCTTCCGTAGGGAAGGTGGCTACACCTTC. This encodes CASSFRREGGYTF.

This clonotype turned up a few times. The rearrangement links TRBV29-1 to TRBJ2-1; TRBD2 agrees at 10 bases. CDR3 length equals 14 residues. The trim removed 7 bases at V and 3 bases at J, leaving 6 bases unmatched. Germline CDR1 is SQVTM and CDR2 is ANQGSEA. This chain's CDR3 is CSATGTSDYNEQFF. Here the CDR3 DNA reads TGCAGCGCCACCGGGACTAGCGACTACAATGAGCAGTTCTTC.

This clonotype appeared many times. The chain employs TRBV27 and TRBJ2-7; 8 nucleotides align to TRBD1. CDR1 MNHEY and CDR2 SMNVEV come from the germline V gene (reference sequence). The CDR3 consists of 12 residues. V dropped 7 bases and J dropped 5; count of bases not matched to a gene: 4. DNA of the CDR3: TGTGCCAGCATGGACAGGGTGAACGAGCAGTACTTC. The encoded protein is CASMDRVNEQYF.

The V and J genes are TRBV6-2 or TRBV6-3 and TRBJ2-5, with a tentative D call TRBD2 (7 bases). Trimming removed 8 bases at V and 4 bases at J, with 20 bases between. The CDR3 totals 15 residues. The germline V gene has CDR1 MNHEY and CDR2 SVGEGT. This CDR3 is CASRASGGGGETQYF. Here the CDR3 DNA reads TGTGCCAGCCGGGCGTCGGGGGGCGGAGGAGAGACCCAGTACTTC.

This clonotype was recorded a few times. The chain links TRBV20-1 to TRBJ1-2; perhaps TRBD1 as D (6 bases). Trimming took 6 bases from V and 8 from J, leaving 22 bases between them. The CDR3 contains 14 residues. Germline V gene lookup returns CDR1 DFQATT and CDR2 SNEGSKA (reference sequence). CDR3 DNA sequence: TGCAGTGCCCCAACGGGGACAACCCTTCAGGGCTACACCTTC. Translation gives CSAPTGTTLQGYTF.

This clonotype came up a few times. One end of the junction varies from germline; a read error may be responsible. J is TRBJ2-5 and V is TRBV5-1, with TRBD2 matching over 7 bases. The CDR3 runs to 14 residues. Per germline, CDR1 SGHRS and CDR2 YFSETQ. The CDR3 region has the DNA TGTGCCAGCAGCTTAGTTGCGGGAGAAGAGACCCAGTACTTC. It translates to CASSLVAGEETQYF.

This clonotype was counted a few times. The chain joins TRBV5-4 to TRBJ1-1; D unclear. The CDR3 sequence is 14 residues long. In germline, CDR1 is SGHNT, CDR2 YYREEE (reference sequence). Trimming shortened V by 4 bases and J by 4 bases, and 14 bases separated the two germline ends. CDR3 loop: CASSGMGDFTEAFF. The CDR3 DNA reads TGTGCCAGCAGCGGGATGGGAGATTTCACTGAAGCTTTCTTT.

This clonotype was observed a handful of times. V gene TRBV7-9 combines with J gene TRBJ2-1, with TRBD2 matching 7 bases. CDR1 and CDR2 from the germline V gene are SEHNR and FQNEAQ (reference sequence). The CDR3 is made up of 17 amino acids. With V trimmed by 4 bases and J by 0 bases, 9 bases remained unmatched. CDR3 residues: CASSSRLARSSYNEQFF. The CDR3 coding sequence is TGTGCCAGCAGCTCCCGACTAGCCCGAAGCTCCTACAATGAGCAGTTCTTC.

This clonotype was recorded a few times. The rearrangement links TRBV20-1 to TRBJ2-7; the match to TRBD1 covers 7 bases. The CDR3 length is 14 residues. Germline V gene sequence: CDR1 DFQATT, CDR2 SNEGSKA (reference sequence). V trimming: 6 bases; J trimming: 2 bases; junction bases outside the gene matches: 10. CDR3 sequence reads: CSANTGTAAYEQYF. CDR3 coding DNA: TGCAGTGCGAACACCGGGACAGCGGCCTACGAGCAGTACTTC.

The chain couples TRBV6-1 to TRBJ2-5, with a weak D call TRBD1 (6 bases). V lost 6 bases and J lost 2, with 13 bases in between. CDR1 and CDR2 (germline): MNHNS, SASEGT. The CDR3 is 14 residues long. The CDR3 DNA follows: TGTGCCAGCAGATTCGGACAGCGTCAAGAGACCCAGTACTTC. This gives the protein CASRFGQRQETQYF.